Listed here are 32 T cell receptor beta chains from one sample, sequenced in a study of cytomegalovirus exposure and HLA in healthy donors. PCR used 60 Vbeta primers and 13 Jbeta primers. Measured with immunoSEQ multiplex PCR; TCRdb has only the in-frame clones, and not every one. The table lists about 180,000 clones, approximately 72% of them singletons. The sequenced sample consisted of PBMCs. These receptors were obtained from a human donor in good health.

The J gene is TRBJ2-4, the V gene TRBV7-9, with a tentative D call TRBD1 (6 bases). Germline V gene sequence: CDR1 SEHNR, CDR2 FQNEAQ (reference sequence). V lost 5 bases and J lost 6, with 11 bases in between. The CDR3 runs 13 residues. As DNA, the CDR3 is TGTGCCAGCAGCCTGATGGACAGAAACATTCAGTACTTC. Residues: CASSLMDRNIQYF.

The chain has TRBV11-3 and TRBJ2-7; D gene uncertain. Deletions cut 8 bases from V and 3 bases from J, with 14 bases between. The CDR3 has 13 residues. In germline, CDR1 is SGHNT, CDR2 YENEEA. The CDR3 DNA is TGTGCCAGCGGCTATGGGCACCTCTACGAGCAGTACTTC. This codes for CASGYGHLYEQYF. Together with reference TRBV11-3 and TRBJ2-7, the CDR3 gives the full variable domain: EAGVVQSPRYKIIEKKQPVAFWCNPISGHNTLYWYLQNLGQGPELLIRYENEEAVDDSQLPKDRFSAERLKGVDSTLKIQPAELGDSAVYLCASGYGHLYEQYFGPGTRLTVT.

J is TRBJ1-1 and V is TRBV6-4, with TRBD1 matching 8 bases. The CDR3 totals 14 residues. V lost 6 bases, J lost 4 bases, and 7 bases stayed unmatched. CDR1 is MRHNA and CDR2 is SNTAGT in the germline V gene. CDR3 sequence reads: CASRLQGESTEAFF. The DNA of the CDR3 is TGTGCCAGCAGGCTACAGGGGGAGAGCACTGAAGCTTTCTTT.

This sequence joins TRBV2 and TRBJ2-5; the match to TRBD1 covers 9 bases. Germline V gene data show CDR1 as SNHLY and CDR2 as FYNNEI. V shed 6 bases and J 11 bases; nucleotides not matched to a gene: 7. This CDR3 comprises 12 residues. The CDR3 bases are TGTGCCAGCAGCTATACAGGGGGCAAGCAGTACTTC. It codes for CASSYTGGKQYF. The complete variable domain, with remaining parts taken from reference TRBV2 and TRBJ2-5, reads EPEVTQTPSHQVTQMGQEVILRCVPISNHLYFYWYRQILGQKVEFLVSFYNNEISEKSEIFDDQFSVERPDGSNFTLKIRSTKLEDSAMYFCASSYTGGKQYFGPGTRLLVL.

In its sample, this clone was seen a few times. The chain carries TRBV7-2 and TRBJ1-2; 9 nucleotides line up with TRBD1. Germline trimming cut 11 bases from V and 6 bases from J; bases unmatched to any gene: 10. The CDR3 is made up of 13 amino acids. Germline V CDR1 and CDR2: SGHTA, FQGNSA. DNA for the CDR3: TGTGCCGAAAAGCGACAGGGGGTCGATGGCTACACCTTC. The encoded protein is CAEKRQGVDGYTF.

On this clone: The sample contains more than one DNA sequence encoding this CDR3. CDR3 sequence reads: CASSLVGGTYEQYF. The CDR3 nucleotides read TGCGCCAGCAGCTTGGTTGGGGGGACCTACGAGCAGTACTTC. The V call is TRBV5-1, the J call TRBJ2-7; perhaps TRBD2 as D (6 bases). Germline V gene lookup returns CDR1 SGHRS and CDR2 YFSETQ. V was cut by 0 bases and J by 2 bases, with 9 bases left in between. The CDR3 totals 14 residues.

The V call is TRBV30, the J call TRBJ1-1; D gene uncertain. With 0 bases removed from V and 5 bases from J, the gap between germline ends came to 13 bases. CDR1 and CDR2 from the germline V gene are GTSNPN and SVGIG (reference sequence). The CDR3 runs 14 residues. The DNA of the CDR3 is TGTGCCTGGAGTGTATACGACGAGCGGACTGAAGCTTTCTTT. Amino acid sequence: CAWSVYDERTEAFF.

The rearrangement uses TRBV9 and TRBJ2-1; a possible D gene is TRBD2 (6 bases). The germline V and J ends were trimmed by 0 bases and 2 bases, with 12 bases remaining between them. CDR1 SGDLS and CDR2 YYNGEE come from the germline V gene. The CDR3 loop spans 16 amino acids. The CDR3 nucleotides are TGTGCCAGCAGCGTAGGGGGTAGCGGAACCTACAATGAGCAGTTCTTC. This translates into CASSVGGSGTYNEQFF.

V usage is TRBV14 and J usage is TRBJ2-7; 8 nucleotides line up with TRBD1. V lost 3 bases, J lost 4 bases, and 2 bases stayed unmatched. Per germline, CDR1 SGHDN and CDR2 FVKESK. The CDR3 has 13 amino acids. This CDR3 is CASSQGTGYEQYF. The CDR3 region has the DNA TGTGCCAGCAGCCAGGGGACAGGATACGAGCAGTACTTC.

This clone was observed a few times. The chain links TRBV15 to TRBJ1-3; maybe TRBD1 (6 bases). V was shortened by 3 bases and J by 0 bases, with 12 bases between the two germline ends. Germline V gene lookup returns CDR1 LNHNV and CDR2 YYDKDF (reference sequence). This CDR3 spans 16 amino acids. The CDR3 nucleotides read TGTGCCACCAGCAGCGTACGGACAGACTCTGGAAACACCATATATTTT. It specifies CATSSVRTDSGNTIYF.

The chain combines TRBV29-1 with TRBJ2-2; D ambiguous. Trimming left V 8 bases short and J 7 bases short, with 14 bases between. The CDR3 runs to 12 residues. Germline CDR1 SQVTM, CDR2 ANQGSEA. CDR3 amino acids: CSTPLPGGELFF. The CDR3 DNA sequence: TGCAGCACCCCCCTACCGGGCGGGGAGCTGTTTTTT.

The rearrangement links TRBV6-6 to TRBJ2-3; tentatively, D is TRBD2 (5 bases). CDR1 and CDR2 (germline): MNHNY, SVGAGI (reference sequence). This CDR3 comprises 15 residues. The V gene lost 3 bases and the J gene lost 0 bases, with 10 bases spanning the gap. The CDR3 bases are TGTGCCAGCAGTTATCTCGGGGTCAGCACAGATACGCAGTATTTT. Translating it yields CASSYLGVSTDTQYF.

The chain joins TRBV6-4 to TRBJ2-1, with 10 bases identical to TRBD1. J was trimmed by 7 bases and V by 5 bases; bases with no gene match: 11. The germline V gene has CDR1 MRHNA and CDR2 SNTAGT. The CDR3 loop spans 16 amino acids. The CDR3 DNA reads TGTGCCAGCAGTCCAGTGGGGGGACAGGGGAATAATGAGCAGTTCTTC. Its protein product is CASSPVGGQGNNEQFF.

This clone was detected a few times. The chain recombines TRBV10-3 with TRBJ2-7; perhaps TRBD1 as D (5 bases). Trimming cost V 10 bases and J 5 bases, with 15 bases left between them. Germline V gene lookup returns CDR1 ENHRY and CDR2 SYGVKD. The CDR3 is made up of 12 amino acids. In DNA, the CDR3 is TGTGCCACTATGGCAGGGCCCAACGAGCAGTACTTC. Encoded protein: CATMAGPNEQYF.

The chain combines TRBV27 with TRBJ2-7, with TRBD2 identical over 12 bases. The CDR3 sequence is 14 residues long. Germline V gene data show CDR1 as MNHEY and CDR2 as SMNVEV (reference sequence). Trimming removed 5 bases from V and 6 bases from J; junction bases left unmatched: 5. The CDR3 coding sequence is TGTGCCAGCAGTCGGGGGACTAGCGGGCGCGAGCAGTACTTC. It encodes CASSRGTSGREQYF.

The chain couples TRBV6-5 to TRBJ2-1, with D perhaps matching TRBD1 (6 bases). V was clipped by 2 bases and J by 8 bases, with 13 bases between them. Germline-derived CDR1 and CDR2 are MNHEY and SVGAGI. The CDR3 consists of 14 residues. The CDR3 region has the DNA TGTGCCAGCAGTTACAGTCCCAGGGGCGATGAGCAGTTCTTC. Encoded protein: CASSYSPRGDEQFF.

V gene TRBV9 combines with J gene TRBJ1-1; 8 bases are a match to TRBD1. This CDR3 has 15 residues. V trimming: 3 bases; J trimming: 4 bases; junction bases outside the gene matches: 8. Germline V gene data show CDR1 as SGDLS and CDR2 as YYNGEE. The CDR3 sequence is CASSAQLQGVTEAFF. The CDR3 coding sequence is TGTGCCAGCAGCGCCCAATTACAGGGGGTCACTGAAGCTTTCTTT.

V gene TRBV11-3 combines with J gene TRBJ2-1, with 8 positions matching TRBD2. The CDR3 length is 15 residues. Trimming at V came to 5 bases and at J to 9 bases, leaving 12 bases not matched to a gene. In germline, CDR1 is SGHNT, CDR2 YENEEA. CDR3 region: CASSPTAGATGEQFF. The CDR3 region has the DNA TGTGCCAGCAGCCCAACAGCGGGGGCGACAGGTGAGCAGTTCTTC.

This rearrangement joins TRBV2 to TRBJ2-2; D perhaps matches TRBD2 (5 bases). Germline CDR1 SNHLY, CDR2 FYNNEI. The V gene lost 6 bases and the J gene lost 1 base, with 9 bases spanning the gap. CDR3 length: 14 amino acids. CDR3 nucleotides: TGTGCCAGCAGAGGCGGGCAGAACACCGGGGAGCTGTTTTTT. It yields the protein CASRGGQNTGELFF.

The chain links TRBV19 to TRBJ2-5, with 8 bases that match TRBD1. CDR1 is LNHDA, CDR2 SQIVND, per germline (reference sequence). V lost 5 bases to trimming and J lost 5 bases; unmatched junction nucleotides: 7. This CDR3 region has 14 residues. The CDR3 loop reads CASSPDRAMETQYF. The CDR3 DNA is TGTGCCAGTAGTCCGGACAGGGCGATGGAGACCCAGTACTTC.

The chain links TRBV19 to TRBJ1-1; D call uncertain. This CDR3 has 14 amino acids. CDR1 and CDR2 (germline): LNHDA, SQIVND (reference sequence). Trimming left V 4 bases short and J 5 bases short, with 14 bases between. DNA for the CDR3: TGTGCCAGTAGTAGACCCTCCCTGAGGACTGAAGCTTTCTTT. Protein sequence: CASSRPSLRTEAFF.

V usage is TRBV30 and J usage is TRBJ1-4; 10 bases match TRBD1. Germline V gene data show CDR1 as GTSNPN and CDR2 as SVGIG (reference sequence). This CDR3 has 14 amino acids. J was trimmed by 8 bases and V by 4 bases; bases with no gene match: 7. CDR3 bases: TGTGCCTGGATGGACAGGGGGGGATCGGAAAAACTGTTTTTT. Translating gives CAWMDRGGSEKLFF.

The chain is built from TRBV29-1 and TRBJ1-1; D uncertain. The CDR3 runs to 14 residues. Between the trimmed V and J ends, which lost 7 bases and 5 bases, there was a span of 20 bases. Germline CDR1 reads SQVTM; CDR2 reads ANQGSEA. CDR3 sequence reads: CSARETLERTEAFF. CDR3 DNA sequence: TGCAGCGCCCGGGAGACACTCGAGCGGACTGAAGCTTTCTTT. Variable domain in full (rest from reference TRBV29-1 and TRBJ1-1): SAVISQKPSRDICQRGTSLTIQCQVDSQVTMMFWYRQQPGQSLTLIATANQGSEATYESGFVIDKFPISRPNLTFSTLTVSNMSPEDSSIYLCSARETLERTEAFFGQGTRLTVV.

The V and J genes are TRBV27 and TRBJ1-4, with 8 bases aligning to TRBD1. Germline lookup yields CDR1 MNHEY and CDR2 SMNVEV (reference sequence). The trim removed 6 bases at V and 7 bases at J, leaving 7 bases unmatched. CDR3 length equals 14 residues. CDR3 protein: CASRYRGAGEKLFF. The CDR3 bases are TGTGCCAGCAGGTACAGGGGGGCGGGTGAAAAACTGTTTTTT.

In DNA form, the CDR3 reads TGTGCCAGCAGCTTGCCGGGCTCTGGAAACACCATATATTTT. Translated, it gives CASSLPGSGNTIYF. The genes are TRBV5-4 and TRBJ1-3; D ambiguous. CDR3 length: 14 residues. V gave up 1 base and J gave up 0 bases, with 5 bases separating them. Looked up from germline, CDR1 is SGHNT and CDR2 is YYREEE (reference sequence). The full variable domain, rest sourced from reference TRBV5-4 and TRBJ1-3, is ETGVTQSPTHLIKTRGQQVTLRCSSQSGHNTVSWYQQALGQGPQFIFQYYREEENGRGNFPPRFSGLQFPNYSSELNVNALELDDSALYLCASSLPGSGNTIYFGEGSWLTVV.

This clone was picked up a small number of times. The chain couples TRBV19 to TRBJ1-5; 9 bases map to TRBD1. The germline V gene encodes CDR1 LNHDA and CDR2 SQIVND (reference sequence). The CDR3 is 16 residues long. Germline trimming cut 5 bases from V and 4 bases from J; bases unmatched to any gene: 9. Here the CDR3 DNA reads TGTGCCAGTAGTGGGAGGGGACAGGGATTTAATCAGCCCCAGCATTTT. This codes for CASSGRGQGFNQPQHF.

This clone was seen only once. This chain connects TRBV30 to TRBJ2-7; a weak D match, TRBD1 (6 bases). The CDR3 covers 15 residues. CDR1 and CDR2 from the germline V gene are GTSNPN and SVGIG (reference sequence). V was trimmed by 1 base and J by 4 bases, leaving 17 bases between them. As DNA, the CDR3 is TGTGCCTGGAGTGGAGACAGGCGATCACTTTACGAGCAGTACTTC. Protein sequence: CAWSGDRRSLYEQYF. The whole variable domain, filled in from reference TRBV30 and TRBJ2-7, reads SQTIHQWPATLVQPVGSPLSLECTVEGTSNPNLYWYRQAAGRGLQLLFYSVGIGQISSEVPQNLSASRPQDRQFILSSKKLLLSDSGFYLCAWSGDRRSLYEQYFGPGTRLTVT.

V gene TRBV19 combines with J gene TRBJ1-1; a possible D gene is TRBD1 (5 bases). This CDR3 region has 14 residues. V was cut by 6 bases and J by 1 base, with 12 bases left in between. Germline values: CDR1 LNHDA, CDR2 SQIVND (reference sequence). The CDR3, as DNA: TGTGCCAGTAGGGGGCTCCTCGGGAACACTGAAGCTTTCTTT. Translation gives CASRGLLGNTEAFF.

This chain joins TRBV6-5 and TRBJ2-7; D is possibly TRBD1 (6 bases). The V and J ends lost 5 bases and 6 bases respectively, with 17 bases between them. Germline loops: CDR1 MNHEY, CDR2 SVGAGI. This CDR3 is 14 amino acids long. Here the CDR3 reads CASSPQGRGGEQYF. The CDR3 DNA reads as TGTGCCAGCAGTCCACAGGGCCGAGGGGGCGAGCAGTACTTC.

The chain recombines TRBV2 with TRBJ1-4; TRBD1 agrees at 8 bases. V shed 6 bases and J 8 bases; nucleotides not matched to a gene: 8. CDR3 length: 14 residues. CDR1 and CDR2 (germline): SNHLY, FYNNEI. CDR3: CASRPDREGEKLFF. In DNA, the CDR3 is TGTGCCAGCAGACCGGACAGGGAAGGGGAAAAACTGTTTTTT.

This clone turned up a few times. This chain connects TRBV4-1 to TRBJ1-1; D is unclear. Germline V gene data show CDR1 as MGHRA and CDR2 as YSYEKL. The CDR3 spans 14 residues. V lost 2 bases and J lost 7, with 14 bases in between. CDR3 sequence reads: CASSQPLTVGEAFF. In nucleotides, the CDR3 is TGCGCCAGCAGCCAACCTTTAACAGTCGGTGAAGCTTTCTTT.

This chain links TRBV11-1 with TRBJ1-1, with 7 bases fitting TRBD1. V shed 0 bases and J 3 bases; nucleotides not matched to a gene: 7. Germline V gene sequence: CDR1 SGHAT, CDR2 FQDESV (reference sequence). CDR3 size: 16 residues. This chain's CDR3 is CASSLASTGEDTEAFF. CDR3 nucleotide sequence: TGTGCCAGCAGCTTAGCGTCCACAGGGGAGGACACTGAAGCTTTCTTT.